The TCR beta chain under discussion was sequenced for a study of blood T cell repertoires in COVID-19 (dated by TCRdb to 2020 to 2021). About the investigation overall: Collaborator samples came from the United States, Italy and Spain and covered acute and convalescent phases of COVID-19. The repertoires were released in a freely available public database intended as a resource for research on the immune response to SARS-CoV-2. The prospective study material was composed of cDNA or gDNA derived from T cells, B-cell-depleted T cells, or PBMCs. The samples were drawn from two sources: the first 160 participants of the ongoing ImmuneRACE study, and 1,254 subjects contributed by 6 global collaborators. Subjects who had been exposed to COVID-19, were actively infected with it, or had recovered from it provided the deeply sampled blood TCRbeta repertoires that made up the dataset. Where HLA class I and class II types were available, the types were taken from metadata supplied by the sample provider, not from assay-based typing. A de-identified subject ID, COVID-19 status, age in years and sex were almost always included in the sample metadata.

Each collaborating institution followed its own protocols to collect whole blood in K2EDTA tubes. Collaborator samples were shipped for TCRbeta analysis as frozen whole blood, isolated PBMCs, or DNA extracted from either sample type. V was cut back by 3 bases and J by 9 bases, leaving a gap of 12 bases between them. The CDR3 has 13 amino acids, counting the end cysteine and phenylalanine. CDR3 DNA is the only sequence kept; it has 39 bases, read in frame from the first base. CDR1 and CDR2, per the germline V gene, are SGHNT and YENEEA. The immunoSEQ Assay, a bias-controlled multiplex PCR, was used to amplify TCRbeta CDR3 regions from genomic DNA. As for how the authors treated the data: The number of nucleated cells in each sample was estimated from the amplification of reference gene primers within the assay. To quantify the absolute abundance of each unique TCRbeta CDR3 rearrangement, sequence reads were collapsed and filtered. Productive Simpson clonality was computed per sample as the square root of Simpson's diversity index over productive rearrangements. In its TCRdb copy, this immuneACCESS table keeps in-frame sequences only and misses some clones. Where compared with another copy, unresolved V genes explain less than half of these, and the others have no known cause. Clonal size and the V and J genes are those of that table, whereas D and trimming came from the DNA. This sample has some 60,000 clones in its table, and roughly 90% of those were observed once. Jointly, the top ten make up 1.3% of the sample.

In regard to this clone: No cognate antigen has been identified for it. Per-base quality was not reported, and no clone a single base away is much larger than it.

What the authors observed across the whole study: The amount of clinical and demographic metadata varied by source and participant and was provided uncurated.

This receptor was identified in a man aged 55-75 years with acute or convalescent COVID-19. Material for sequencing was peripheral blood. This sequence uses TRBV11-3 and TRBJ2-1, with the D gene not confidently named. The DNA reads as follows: TGTGCCAGCAGCTTTAGTTTGGTAAGTGAGCAGTTCTTC. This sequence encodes CASSFSLVSEQFF.